Here is one TCR beta chain with its context. Its target is unknown. These data come from a study of shared clonotypes between healthy human individuals. Study-wide context: Samples came from two female and a few male donors aged 18 to 49.

V lost 4 bases and J lost 8; bases outside the gene matches: 10. The CDR3 runs to 15 residues. Germline V lookup: CDR1 MNHEY, CDR2 SMNVEV (reference sequence). Findings and caveats of the study: Blood alone was sampled, and tissue repertoires likely differ.

Genomic DNA from each subset was divided evenly over several immunoSEQ plates. Clones were sequenced by immunoSEQ multiplex PCR, and TCRdb holds only the in-frame ones, with some missing. The sample has about 2.5 million clones, roughly 90% seen once. This rearrangement joins TRBV27 to TRBJ1-4; 7 nucleotides match TRBD1. Sequenced input: naive CD4+ T cells from PBMCs. Subset denoted: CD45RA+ positively selected. This TCR came from a man aged 18 to 30 in good health. Some clones in this sample may be carry-over from other donors' samples. CDR3 sequence reads: CASSSRQGSGEKLFF. The CDR3 DNA is TGTGCCAGCAGTTCCAGACAGGGTTCAGGGGAAAAACTGTTTTTT.